This T cell receptor beta chain appears in the sequencing data of a study of human T cells and chemical hapten exposure listed by TCRdb under 2021. Describing the broader study: For sensitization, 2% DPC in acetone was applied to an approximately 2 cm by approximately 2 cm area of upper inner arm skin. Libraries were pooled for sequencing, and per-sample TCR yields varied mainly because of small differences in library volumes within the pool. Blood for TCR sequencing was provided by twenty-nine alopecia patients at one to four time points (pre-sensitization, 2, 6 and 24 weeks). Throughout the approximately 23-week study period, patients were also given weekly therapeutic DPC doses on the scalp. Patch testing was performed on the upper back with Finn chambers containing 0.01% DPC, and the patch tests were scored after 6 days according to International Contact Dermatitis Research Group standards. Patient blood was sampled pre-sensitization (week 0) and at 2, 6 and about 24 weeks after DPC sensitization. Peripheral blood TCR repertoire changes were tracked in vivo in alopecia patients during primary and secondary sensitization to the hapten diphenylcyclopropenone (DPC). Alopecia areata with under or over 50% scalp involvement, alopecia totalis and alopecia universalis were represented in the patient cohort, which was mostly female.

As regards this clonotype: Its cognate antigen has yet to be identified. The record has no base qualities; no much larger clone is one base away.

What the treatment or condition label conveys for this sample: therapeutic diphenylcyclopropenone sensitization with weekly scalp DPC. Blood at each patch-test visit was drawn before the patch test was applied. Patients were considered eligible if aged 18 to 70, diagnosed with alopecia and deemed suitable for DPC therapy, and patients were excluded if pregnant. Total RNA was extracted from unfractionated whole blood collected in Tempus Blood RNA tubes. During library preparation, unique molecular identifiers were attached to individual cDNA molecules so that TCRs could be counted in a quantitative, reproducible way. For every blood RNA sample, sequencing covered both the TCR alpha and TCR beta chains. In the authors' own workflow: Samples had a median of approximately 96,000 TCRs, with a range from roughly 23,224 to 700,000. V, J and CDR3 annotation of the TCR reads was performed with the Decombinator software suite. For the PS versus PT1 abundance plots, all samples were subsampled to the same number of TCRs (28,000). TCRs were defined as expanded if absent before sensitization and observed at least eight times at the 2-week time point. TCRdb trimmed the raw reads at Q25, called clones with MiXCR and kept productive beta chains. When rows share a CDR3 protein, they turn into one entry using the most common DNA and genes. The V and J calls were not made by the authors but by TCRdb's processing. The sample table holds 2,500 to 3,000 distinct CDR3 sequences, of which 40% to 50% were seen once. The top ten clones comprise roughly a tenth of the sample.

V sheds 5 bases and J sheds 4 bases, leaving 18 bases between their ends. Sequences MNHEY (CDR1) and SMNVEV (CDR2) are obtained from the germline V gene (reference sequence). From the cysteine up to the phenylalanine, the CDR3 has a length of 16 residues. Here the CDR3 DNA is all that survives: 48 bases in frame from base 1. Broad study findings and their caveats: After repeated subsampling, the strength of the expansion versus patch-test correlation and the threshold at which it became significant changed. Significantly more large CDR3 similarity clusters were formed by expanded TCRs than by pre-sensitization or healthy control sets, consistent with antigen-driven responses. Alopecia, a presumed autoimmune disease, was present in all patients, so the immune response of the patients might differ from that of healthy individuals. DPC sensitization did not change the number of TCRs with a frequency above 1 in 1000, and there was no evidence of changes in global repertoire structure. Patch test score correlated positively with the number of PT1 expanded TCRs, reaching significance at thresholds 8, 16 and 32 but not at 4.

Sequenced here: whole blood, sampled before DPC sensitization or 2, 6, or about 24 weeks after (not recorded which). The receptor's source is an adult with alopecia areata. Some clones in this sample may be carry-over from other donors' samples. This table probably holds off-target reads from a library built for another chain. The sequence joins TRBV27 to TRBJ2-1; the D segment could be TRBD2, given 6 matching bases. The DNA reads TGTGCCAGCAGTCGGTTACTAGCTACTACTTACAATGAGCAGTTCTTC. The translation is CASSRLLATTYNEQFF.